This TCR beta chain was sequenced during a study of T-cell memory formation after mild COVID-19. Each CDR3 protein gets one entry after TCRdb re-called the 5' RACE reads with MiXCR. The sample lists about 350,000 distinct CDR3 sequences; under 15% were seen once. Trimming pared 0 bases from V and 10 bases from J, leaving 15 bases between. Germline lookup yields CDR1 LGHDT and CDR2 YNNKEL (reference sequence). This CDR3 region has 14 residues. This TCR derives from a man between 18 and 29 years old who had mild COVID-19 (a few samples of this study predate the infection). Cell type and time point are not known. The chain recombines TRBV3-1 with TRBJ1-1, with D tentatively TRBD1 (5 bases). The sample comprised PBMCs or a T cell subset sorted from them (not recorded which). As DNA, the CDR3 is TGTGCCAGCAGCCAAGATCCCGGGGCGTCTCGAGCTTTCTTT. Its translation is CASSQDPGASRAFF.